This passage covers 29 T cell receptor beta chains from one sample sequenced in a study of blood T cells in healthy people across ages (dated by TCRdb to between 2014 and 2016). The library was generated by 5' RACE. Sequencing relied on an Illumina HiSeq 2500. A second 7 to 11 cycle PCR used a sample-barcoded 5' primer and a J-beta primer mix. TCRdb reprocessing: public reads trimmed at Q25 with fastp, clones called with MiXCR, in-frame beta chains kept. CDR3 protein sequences are deduplicated, and each keeps its most common genes and DNA. This sample gives around 800,000 distinct CDR3 sequences in total; 44% of them show up just once. Around 21% of the sample is held by the ten biggest clonotypes. Sequenced input: blood. These receptors all stem from a man in his 60s in good health.

The table lists this clonotype with a few counts. V is TRBV12-3 or TRBV12-4 and J is TRBJ1-4; no clear D. Trimming left V 1 base short and J 7 bases short, with 10 bases between. CDR3 length: 14 residues. CDR3 bases: TGTGCCAGCAGTTTAGGGGGTCCGGGTGAAAAACTGTTTTTT. Protein sequence: CASSLGGPGEKLFF.

Turning to this clonotype: Just one base apart from a much larger clone, this may be a read error. This chain joins TRBV4-3 and TRBJ2-1; D is unclear. The V gene's germline CDR1 is LGHNA and CDR2 YSLEER. The CDR3 loop spans 16 amino acids. The V and J ends lost 4 bases and 7 bases respectively, with 20 bases between them. The DNA for the CDR3 is TGCGCCAGCAGCCGAGACTCAAGGGCCTTCTGGAATGAGCAGTTCTTC. Encoded protein: CASSRDSRAFWNEQFF.

The chain joins TRBV10-3 to TRBJ2-3; D is uncertain. There are 14 residues in the CDR3. V was clipped by 2 bases and J by 2 bases, with 8 bases between them. CDR1 is ENHRY and CDR2 is SYGVKD in the germline V gene. DNA of the CDR3: TGTGCCATCAGTGAGACTGGCACCACAGATACGCAGTATTTT. Protein sequence: CAISETGTTDTQYF.

This clonotype occurred a few times. This sequence joins TRBV29-1 and TRBJ2-3; no definite D call. The CDR3 contains 11 residues. Germline assignment: CDR1 SQVTM and CDR2 ANQGSEA. Trimming stripped 7 bases from V and 1 base from J, with 6 bases between. The CDR3 reads CSAWGTDTQYF. DNA of the CDR3: TGCAGCGCCTGGGGCACAGATACGCAGTATTTT.

The chain has TRBV5-1 and TRBJ2-1, with D perhaps matching TRBD1 (6 bases). Germline-derived CDR1 and CDR2 are SGHRS and YFSETQ. The CDR3 has 12 amino acids. V dropped 5 bases and J dropped 15 bases, with 18 bases sitting between them. The CDR3 here is CASRGITGTSFF. For the CDR3, the DNA is TGCGCCAGCAGGGGAATTACCGGGACATCGTTCTTC.

The chain couples TRBV12-3 or TRBV12-4 to TRBJ1-4; possible D gene TRBD1, 6 bases. The V end lost 8 bases, the J end lost 0 bases, and 16 bases lay between the germline ends. The CDR3 runs to 16 residues. The chain's CDR3 is CASGGGAIATNEKLFF. The CDR3 DNA is TGTGCCAGCGGAGGGGGGGCTATTGCAACTAATGAAAAACTGTTTTTT.

The chain recombines TRBV10-3 with TRBJ1-1; D perhaps matches TRBD1 (5 bases). The CDR3 loop spans 15 amino acids. The V and J ends lost 2 bases and 1 base respectively, with 11 bases between them. Germline V gene data show CDR1 as ENHRY and CDR2 as SYGVKD. The CDR3 DNA reads as TGTGCCATCAGTGAGCCAGCACAGGAGAACACTGAAGCTTTCTTT. Translated, it gives CAISEPAQENTEAFF.

This clonotype was seen only a few times. CDR3 coding DNA: TGTGCCAGCAGCCAATCCAGGTACAATGAGCAGTTCTTC. This sequence encodes CASSQSRYNEQFF. The chain uses TRBV14 and TRBJ2-1; D not resolved. The CDR3 covers 13 residues. The germline gives CDR1 SGHDN, CDR2 FVKESK. V lost 2 bases and J 4 bases, leaving 6 bases between the germline ends.

The chain uses TRBV12-3 or TRBV12-4 and TRBJ2-6, with D possibly matching TRBD1 (6 bases). The length of the CDR3 is 15 residues. V shed 6 bases and J shed 0 bases, with 9 bases lying between them. The CDR3 sequence is CASSRQVSGANVLTF. Written as DNA, the CDR3 is TGTGCCAGCAGCCGACAGGTCTCTGGGGCCAACGTCCTGACTTTC.

For the CDR3, the DNA is TGTGCCAGCAGCCAAGCATGGAAGACCCAGTACTTC. It codes for CASSQAWKTQYF. The chain joins TRBV14 to TRBJ2-5; D gene ambiguous. V lost 1 base, J lost 6 bases, and 6 bases lay in between. CDR1 and CDR2 (germline): SGHDN, FVKESK. The CDR3 is 12 amino acids.

The chain couples TRBV7-9 to TRBJ2-1; D gene unclear. The germline V gene encodes CDR1 SEHNR and CDR2 FQNEAQ (reference sequence). The V and J ends lost 5 bases and 10 bases respectively, with 15 bases between them. This CDR3 has 13 residues. CDR3 sequence reads: CASSRTDKSEQFF. For the CDR3, the DNA is TGTGCCAGCAGCCGCACAGACAAGTCGGAGCAGTTCTTC.

This chain uses TRBV20-1 with TRBJ1-1, with 10 bases lining up with TRBD1. This CDR3 has 17 residues. With 3 bases clipped from V and 1 base from J, the junction kept 11 bases outside the gene matches. CDR1 is DFQATT, CDR2 SNEGSKA, per germline (reference sequence). CDR3: CSARGASGQGPNTEAFF. The CDR3 DNA reads as TGCAGTGCTAGGGGGGCCTCGGGACAGGGGCCGAACACTGAAGCTTTCTTT.

The CDR3 DNA sequence: TGTGCCAGCAGCCCTAGACCCGGCACAGTGGGAGCCGATACGCAGTATTTT. This codes for CASSPRPGTVGADTQYF. The chain carries TRBV12-3 or TRBV12-4 and TRBJ2-3; D possibly corresponds to TRBD2 (5 bases). The V and J ends lost 6 bases and 6 bases respectively, with 25 bases between them. The CDR3 consists of 17 residues.

The V call is TRBV29-1, the J call TRBJ2-3; D is unresolved. The CDR3 sequence is 13 residues long. V lost 4 bases, J lost 3 bases, and 11 bases lay in between. CDR1 is SQVTM and CDR2 is ANQGSEA in the germline V gene. In DNA form, the CDR3 reads TGCAGCGTTGCCAAGCCTGGAACAGATACGCAGTATTTT. Translation: CSVAKPGTDTQYF.

The chain recombines TRBV7-2 with TRBJ2-1; 8 nucleotides line up with TRBD1. The V gene end was trimmed by 5 bases and the J gene end by 0 bases; junction bases not matched to a gene: 3. The CDR3 has 15 residues. Per the germline V gene, CDR1 is SGHTA and CDR2 is FQGNSA. CDR3 nucleotides: TGTGCCAGCAGCCGGGACAGGCCCTCCTACAATGAGCAGTTCTTC. Amino acids: CASSRDRPSYNEQFF.

This clonotype was detected a few times. V gene TRBV28 combines with J gene TRBJ2-3, with 7 bases identical to TRBD2. V shed 4 bases, J shed 1 base, and the junction held 5 bases outside the gene matches. This CDR3 is built from 15 residues. In germline, CDR1 is MDHEN, CDR2 SYDVKM. The CDR3 is CASSSHAGGTDTQYF. The DNA for the CDR3 is TGTGCCAGCAGTTCCCACGCGGGGGGCACAGATACGCAGTATTTT. Based on the CDR3 plus reference TRBV28 and TRBJ2-3, the full variable domain is DVKVTQSSRYLVKRTGEKVFLECVQDMDHENMFWYRQDPGLGLRLIYFSYDVKMKEKGDIPEGYSVSREKKERFSLILESASTNQTSMYLCASSSHAGGTDTQYFGPGTRLTVL.

The V and J genes are TRBV7-2 and TRBJ2-3; D gene ambiguous. This CDR3 has 14 residues. Between the trimmed V and J ends, which lost 3 bases and 1 base, there was a span of 8 bases. The germline V gene has CDR1 SGHTA and CDR2 FQGNSA. CDR3 DNA sequence: TGTGCCAGCAGCTTCAAGATAGGCACAGATACGCAGTATTTT. Its translation is CASSFKIGTDTQYF.

The table lists this clonotype with many counts. This chain links TRBV3-1 with TRBJ2-3; tentative D call: TRBD2 (7 bases). Germline V lookup: CDR1 LGHDT, CDR2 YNNKEL (reference sequence). V was pared by 6 bases and J by 4 bases, with 17 bases between. CDR3 size: 15 residues. The CDR3 here is CASSLGGASADTQYF. CDR3 DNA: TGTGCCAGCAGTCTTGGGGGGGCCAGCGCAGATACGCAGTATTTT.

The chain recombines TRBV6-2 or TRBV6-3 with TRBJ2-1; TRBD1 aligns across 8 bases. This CDR3 is built from 14 residues. In germline, CDR1 is MNHEY, CDR2 SVGEGT. V shed 8 bases and J 7 bases; nucleotides not matched to a gene: 10. CDR3 sequence (DNA): TGTGCCAGCTTCCGATCAGGGGGCTCGAATGAGCAGTTCTTC. The encoded protein is CASFRSGGSNEQFF.

This clonotype has just one count. Mismatch with germline at one junction end may stem from a read error. V gene TRBV12-3 or TRBV12-4 combines with J gene TRBJ2-3; 9 bases align to TRBD2. This CDR3 is 16 amino acids long. The CDR3 here is CASSPTSGLSTDAQYF. CDR3 nucleotides: TGTGCCAGTAGTCCCACTAGCGGGCTTAGCACAGATGCGCAGTATTTC.

The chain combines TRBV12-3 or TRBV12-4 with TRBJ2-7, with D perhaps given as TRBD1 or TRBD2 (6 bases each). This CDR3 is 15 amino acids long. V lost 5 bases to trimming and J lost 0 bases, with 14 bases between them. The CDR3 region is CASSARGAGSYEQYF. CDR3 sequence (DNA): TGTGCCAGCAGTGCGAGGGGGGCGGGCTCCTACGAGCAGTACTTC.

The V gene is TRBV7-9, the J gene TRBJ2-5, with 11 nucleotides matching TRBD1. This CDR3 comprises 15 residues. The V gene end was trimmed by 5 bases and the J gene end by 11 bases; junction bases not matched to a gene: 13. Germline V lookup: CDR1 SEHNR, CDR2 FQNEAQ (reference sequence). CDR3 nucleotides: TGTGCCAGCAGCCCTGGACAGGGGGCCGACAATGAGCAGTACTTC. Its translation: CASSPGQGADNEQYF.

The rearrangement joins TRBV5-1 to TRBJ2-1, with TRBD2 matching 9 bases. After removal of 6 bases from V and 0 bases from J, the junction contained 7 bases not matched to a gene. This CDR3 spans 16 amino acids. CDR1 and CDR2 from the germline V gene are SGHRS and YFSETQ. CDR3: CASNNQRGASYNEQFF. DNA for the CDR3: TGCGCCAGCAACAATCAGCGGGGGGCCTCCTACAATGAGCAGTTCTTC.

This clonotype was seen only a few times. The chain is built from TRBV18 and TRBJ2-5; 7 nucleotides align to TRBD2. Losses at the gene ends were 2 bases for V and 1 base for J; bases not matched to a gene: 7. This CDR3 contains 16 residues. Germline CDR1 and CDR2: KGHSH and LQKENI. The CDR3 here is CASSPGTGGLQETQYF. The CDR3 coding sequence is TGTGCCAGCTCACCAGGTACGGGGGGTCTCCAAGAGACCCAGTACTTC.

Regarding this clonotype: Likely a read error: the CDR3 ends without its conserved phenylalanine or tryptophan. V gene TRBV6-6 combines with J gene TRBJ2-3, with TRBD2 identical over 13 bases. Germline assignment: CDR1 MNHNY and CDR2 SVGAGI (reference sequence). With V trimmed by 7 bases and J by 7 bases, 8 bases remained unmatched. This CDR3 is 15 amino acids long. The DNA of the CDR3 is TGTGCCAGCACCGAGACTAGCGGGGGGCCCTATACGCAGTATTAT. Amino acids: CASTETSGGPYTQYY.

This chain joins TRBV3-1 and TRBJ2-1; a possible D gene is TRBD1 (5 bases). The CDR3 loop spans 11 amino acids. CDR1 and CDR2 (germline): LGHDT, YNNKEL (reference sequence). V was cut by 6 bases and J by 5 bases, with 5 bases left in between. This CDR3 is CASRTDNEQFF. The CDR3 bases are TGTGCCAGCAGGACAGACAATGAGCAGTTCTTC.

This clonotype was picked up a small number of times. The rearrangement links TRBV6-6 to TRBJ2-5; the D is unclear. Trimming took 10 bases from V and 5 from J, leaving 17 bases between them. This CDR3 region has 13 residues. Germline values: CDR1 MNHNY, CDR2 SVGAGI (reference sequence). CDR3 sequence reads: CATLLVAGETQYF. Written as DNA, the CDR3 is TGTGCCACCCTGTTAGTGGCTGGGGAGACCCAGTACTTC.

The sample holds a few counts of this clonotype. The chain employs TRBV7-2 and TRBJ2-5; D gene ambiguous. V gave up 4 bases and J gave up 2 bases, with 11 bases separating them. CDR3 length: 14 residues. Germline V gene sequence: CDR1 SGHTA, CDR2 FQGNSA. The CDR3 protein is CASSSGSVQETQYF. CDR3 bases: TGTGCCAGCAGCTCGGGCTCGGTGCAAGAGACCCAGTACTTC.

The rearrangement uses TRBV4-3 and TRBJ2-5; 10 positions agree with TRBD1. This CDR3 is built from 17 residues. V lost 0 bases, J lost 2 bases, and 6 bases stayed unmatched. Per germline, CDR1 LGHNA and CDR2 YSLEER. CDR3 sequence (DNA): TGCGCCAGCAGCCAAGATTATCCGGGACAGGGGCAAGAGACCCAGTACTTC. Translated: CASSQDYPGQGQETQYF.